Included here is one T cell receptor (beta chain) sequence, with context. The data are from a study of blood T cell repertoires in COVID-19. Study overall: Sources were T cells, B-cell-depleted T cells, or PBMCs; the material itself was cDNA or gDNA.

The data were produced by immunoSEQ multiplex PCR, yet TCRdb's version contains in-frame clones alone and is incomplete. The repertoire has around 300,000 clones, about nine tenths of them found once; the top ten carry about 3%. Germline V gives CDR1 MDHEN, CDR2 SYDVKM. This CDR3 region has 12 residues. V dropped 6 bases and J dropped 3 bases, with 8 bases sitting between them. Sequencing input: peripheral blood. The receptor's source is a woman in her 30s with active or convalescent COVID-19. J is TRBJ1-2 and V is TRBV28; tentative D call: TRBD1 (5 bases). The CDR3 bases are TGTGCCAGCAGCGCAGGGTACTATGGCTACACCTTC. It yields the protein CASSAGYYGYTF.